These T cell receptor beta chains were read from a single sample in a study of cytomegalovirus exposure and HLA in healthy donors. Repertoires were generated with immunoSEQ multiplex PCR, while TCRdb's copy carries only in-frame clones and drops some. This table holds approximately 180,000 clones, 75% to 80% found once. Sequences were obtained from PBMCs. These receptors originate from a man aged 40-49 years in good health and CMV-seropositive. The CDR3 runs from the conserved cysteine through the conserved F or W. A D gene is named only where the DNA matches it firmly. A row's size may be missing; if present it is once, few, many or a size class.

.,TRBD1,TRBJ1-3,TRBV29-1,TGCAGCGTCGTCCCGGACAGGGGGTCAGGAAACACCATATATTTT,CSVVPDRGSGNTIYF
.,.,TRBJ2-7,TRBV28,TGTGCCAGCAGTTTACCGGGGAGAACCTACGAGCAGTACTTC,CASSLPGRTYEQYF
.,.,TRBJ2-2,TRBV21-1,TGTGCCAGCACCGGGACTACGAACACCGGGGAGCTGTTTTTT,CASTGTTNTGELFF
.,TRBD2,TRBJ2-7,TRBV19,TGTGCCAGTGCGACTAGCGGGGGCTCCTACGAGCAGTACTTC,CASATSGGSYEQYF
.,TRBD2,TRBJ2-1,TRBV7-9,TGTGCCAGCAGCTCTTCCAACGGGAGGGATCACAATGAGCAGTTCTTC,CASSSSNGRDHNEQFF
.,.,TRBJ2-7,TRBV11-3,TGTGCCAGCAGCTTAACAGGAACCGAGCAGTACTTC,CASSLTGTEQYF
.,TRBD1,TRBJ2-1,TRBV6-1,TGTGCCAGCAATCCGGGACAGGGCTACAATGAGCAGTTCTTC,CASNPGQGYNEQFF
.,.,TRBJ2-4,TRBV11-3,TGTGCCAGCAGCTTAGTTTTGGGGCTCAGCAGTCAGTACTTC,CASSLVLGLSSQYF
.,TRBD1,TRBJ2-1,TRBV5-1,TGCGCCAGCAGCGCAGGGACAGGGAGGGGCCTTGAGCAGTTCTTC,CASSAGTGRGLEQFF
.,TRBD2,TRBJ2-7,TRBV5-1,TGCGCCAGCAGCTTGAGGAGCGGGAGCTACGAGCAGTACTTC,CASSLRSGSYEQYF
once,TRBD2,TRBJ2-5,TRBV11-2,TGTGCCAGCAGCTTCACTAGCGGGAGTTCTAGGGAGACCCAGTACTTC,CASSFTSGSSRETQYF
.,.,TRBJ2-7,TRBV5-1,TGCGCCAGCAGACCTCTAGCGAGTTCTGGCGAACAGTACTTC,CASRPLASSGEQYF
.,TRBD2,TRBJ2-1,TRBV2,TGTGCCAGCAGGAAAAGCGGGAGCTCCTACAATGAGCAGTTCTTC,CASRKSGSSYNEQFF
.,TRBD2,TRBJ2-7,TRBV18,TGTGCCAGCTCACCCACTAGCGGGGGCTCCTACGAGCAGTACTTC,CASSPTSGGSYEQYF
.,TRBD1,TRBJ2-1,TRBV11-3,TGTGCCAGCAGCAACACCGGGACAGGGGCGAGGGGCGGTGAGCAGTTCTTC,CASSNTGTGARGGEQFF
.,TRBD1,TRBJ1-3,TRBV2,TGTGCCAGCAGTGCCACAGGGGCTGGAAACACCATATATTTT,CASSATGAGNTIYF
.,TRBD2,TRBJ2-7,TRBV2,TGTGCCAGCAGCGGGACTAGCGCTTCCGAGCAGTACTTC,CASSGTSASEQYF
.,.,TRBJ2-4,TRBV5-6,TGTGCCAGCAGCTCCTCCGGGGGGCGGAACATTCAGTACTTC,CASSSSGGRNIQYF
.,TRBD1,TRBJ2-5,TRBV28,TGTGCCAGCAGTTTATTAGGACAGGGAGTGGGTGAGACCCAGTACTTC,CASSLLGQGVGETQYF
.,TRBD2,TRBJ2-1,TRBV10-3,TGTGCCATCAGTGAGAAGCTAGCGGAAACCTACAATGAGCAGTTCTTC,CAISEKLAETYNEQFF
.,TRBD2,TRBJ2-7,TRBV6-5,TGTGCCAGCAGTTACTCCCTAGCGGGGAACTACGAGCAGTACTTC,CASSYSLAGNYEQYF
few,TRBD2,TRBJ2-1,TRBV28,TGTGCCTCCGGGACTAGCGGGAGAAATGAGCAGTTCTTC,CASGTSGRNEQFF
.,TRBD1,TRBJ1-5,TRBV2,TGTGCCAGCAGTACCACAGGGGGCAGCAATCAGCCCCAGCATTTT,CASSTTGGSNQPQHF
.,.,TRBJ2-3,TRBV27,TGTGCCAGCAGTTCCACTCTAGACGGGGGCACAGATACGCAGTATTTT,CASSSTLDGGTDTQYF
.,TRBD1,TRBJ2-2,TRBV19,TGTGCCAGTAGTATCGACAGGGAAACCGGGGAGCTGTTTTTT,CASSIDRETGELFF
.,TRBD1,TRBJ1-1,TRBV5-1,TGCGCCAGCAAAACCGGGACAGCGAACACTGAAGCTTTCTTT,CASKTGTANTEAFF
few,TRBD2,TRBJ2-1,TRBV7-7,TGTGCTAGCAGCCGGACTAGCGGGATTTTCAATGAGCAGTTCTTC,CASSRTSGIFNEQFF
once,TRBD2,TRBJ2-7,TRBV5-1,TGCGCCAGCAGCGCGGGGGTGGCAGGGTTGTACGAGCAGTACTTC,CASSAGVAGLYEQYF
.,.,TRBJ1-3,TRBV4-1,TGCGCCAGCAGCCAAGACCGATACTGGACAGCTGCTGGAAACACCATATATTTT,CASSQDRYWTAAGNTIYF
.,TRBD2,TRBJ2-5,TRBV5-1,TGCGCCAGCAGCTTAACTAGCGACCAAGAGACCCAGTACTTC,CASSLTSDQETQYF
.,TRBD1,TRBJ2-7,TRBV19,TGTGCCAGTAGTATTAGGGGGGGACAGGGCTACGAGCAGTACTTC,CASSIRGGQGYEQYF
.,.,TRBJ1-1,TRBV9,TGTGCCAGCAGCGCCGAAAATCCGAGGTCAGCGGCTTTCTTT,CASSAENPRSAAFF
.,TRBD1,TRBJ2-7,TRBV5-6,TGTGCCAGCAGCTTGGTGGGACAGGGTGCCTCCTACGAGCAGTACTTC,CASSLVGQGASYEQYF
.,TRBD2,TRBJ2-7,TRBV9,TGTGCCAGCAGCGTAGGGGGCGGGAGCACCTACGAGCAGTACTTC,CASSVGGGSTYEQYF
.,TRBD1,TRBJ2-3,TRBV27,TGTGCCAGCAGTCCTAGGACAGGGACCCTGACAGATACGCAGTATTTT,CASSPRTGTLTDTQYF
.,.,TRBJ2-7,TRBV27,TGTGCCAGCAGTTTAACGTCAGGCTACGAGCAGTACTTC,CASSLTSGYEQYF
few,TRBD1,TRBJ1-1,TRBV5-1,TGCGCCAGCAGCTGGACAGGGGACACTGAAGCTTTCTTT,CASSWTGDTEAFF
.,.,TRBJ2-1,TRBV5-1,TGCGCCAGCAGCTTGGGTATCACGAGCTCCTACAATGAGCAGTTCTTC,CASSLGITSSYNEQFF
.,.,TRBJ2-1,TRBV5-1,TGCGCCAGCAGCTTGGGGGCGGGTCCTGGGCATGAGCAGTTCTTC,CASSLGAGPGHEQFF
.,.,TRBJ1-1,TRBV5-1,TGCGCCAGCAGCTTGTTTCAGGGGAACACTGAAGCTTTCTTT,CASSLFQGNTEAFF
.,.,TRBJ1-5,TRBV4-1,TGCGCCAGCAGCCAAGGGGGGCCCAATCAGCCCCAGCATTTT,CASSQGGPNQPQHF
.,TRBD1,TRBJ2-4,TRBV29-1,TGCAGCGTGCTACAGGGGGAGCTAGCCAAAAACAGTCAGTACTTC,CSVLQGELAKNSQYF
.,.,TRBJ2-5,TRBV5-4,TGTGCCAGCAGCTTGGCTCTAGACAGTCGAGAGACCCAGTACTTC,CASSLALDSRETQYF
few,.,TRBJ1-2,TRBV6-1,TGTGCCAGCAACTTGTTCTCGATTTATGGCTACACCTTC,CASNLFSIYGYTF
.,TRBD2,TRBJ2-3,TRBV11-3,TGTGCCAGCAGCTTAGGTACCCTAGCGGGGGGAACAGATACGCAGTATTTT,CASSLGTLAGGTDTQYF
.,.,TRBJ2-3,TRBV27,TGTGCCAGTCAAAGGGGTTTCGGGACAGATACGCAGTATTTT,CASQRGFGTDTQYF
.,.,TRBJ2-1,TRBV18,TGTGCCAGCTCACCACCAGGTTCGGGAGAGGCCAATGAGCAGTTCTTC,CASSPPGSGEANEQFF
.,.,TRBJ1-2,TRBV6-1,TGTGCCAGCAGTGAAGTGTCTTGGGGTACGGGGGACTATGGCTACACCTTC,CASSEVSWGTGDYGYTF
.,TRBD2,TRBJ2-5,TRBV2,TGTGCCAGCAAGGGTAGCGGGAGTGGGGAGACCCAGTACTTC,CASKGSGSGETQYF
.,TRBD2,TRBJ2-1,TRBV5-4,TGTGCCAGCAGCTGGGGGGGGGAAAGCTACAATGAGCAGTTCTTC,CASSWGGESYNEQFF
.,TRBD1,TRBJ2-7,TRBV7-9,TGTGCCAGCAGCCTTCTGAGCGGACAGGGGCCCTACGAGCAGTACTTC,CASSLLSGQGPYEQYF
.,.,TRBJ1-6,TRBV19,TGTGCCAGTAGACGGCAGGGGAATTCACCCCTCCACTTT,CASRRQGNSPLHF
.,.,TRBJ2-3,TRBV9,TGTGCCAGCAGCCCATCCGGACAGTTGCTTCCGTATACGCAGTATTTT,CASSPSGQLLPYTQYF
.,.,TRBJ2-1,TRBV7-2,TGTGCCAGCAGCTTAGTTGGAGGGCACAATGAGCAGTTCTTC,CASSLVGGHNEQFF
.,.,TRBJ2-3,TRBV10-1,TGCGCCAGCAGTGATGGGAGCGCCCCAGATACGCAGTATTTT,CASSDGSAPDTQYF
.,.,TRBJ1-1,TRBV6-6,TGTGCCAGCAGTTACCTTGGGGGAGGGGATGCTTTCTTT,CASSYLGGGDAFF
.,TRBD1,TRBJ1-1,TRBV7-6,TGTGCCAGCAGCTTCCCTTCAGGGGGCGCAGAATCTGAAGCTTTCTTT,CASSFPSGGAESEAFF